This entry lists 21 T cell receptor beta chains sequenced from one sample in a study of shared clonotypes between healthy human individuals. The table came from immunoSEQ multiplex PCR; TCRdb's copy has only in-frame clones and leaves some out. The repertoire holds about 1.9 million clones, just over 90% seen once, with approximately 1.7% in the top ten. CD45RO negativity and positive selection for CCR7 defined naive CD8 cells, a population that excluded terminally differentiated effector memory CD45RA+ cells. Specimen: naive CD8+ T cells from PBMCs. All receptors come from a man younger than 30 in good health. Some clones in this sample may be carry-over from other donors' samples.

The rearrangement links TRBV7-9 to TRBJ2-3; 8 positions match TRBD2. Germline V lookup: CDR1 SEHNR, CDR2 FQNEAQ (reference sequence). Trimming cost V 5 bases and J 0 bases; bases outside gene matches: 7. The CDR3 is 16 amino acids. The CDR3 DNA is TGTGCCAGCAGCCCCAAAGCGGGAGCCAGCACAGATACGCAGTATTTT. Translating it yields CASSPKAGASTDTQYF.

Comments on this clone: The sample has other DNA sequences that encode this CDR3 too. CDR3 residues: CASSRPGQGNYEQYF. The CDR3 bases are TGTGCCAGCAGTCGTCCGGGACAGGGGAATTACGAGCAGTACTTC. V and J are TRBV7-9 and TRBJ2-7, with TRBD1 matching over 10 bases. CDR3 length: 15 residues. Germline CDR1 SEHNR, CDR2 FQNEAQ (reference sequence). Trimming took 6 bases from V and 4 from J; bases not matched to a gene: 9.

The V call is TRBV6-1, the J call TRBJ2-1, with TRBD2 as a possible D gene (6 bases). This CDR3 region has 13 residues. Germline loops: CDR1 MNHNS, CDR2 SASEGT. Trimming cost V 2 bases and J 8 bases, with 10 bases left between them. The CDR3 region has the DNA TGTGCCAGCAGTGAAATTCCGGGGGATGAGCAGTTCTTC. Protein: CASSEIPGDEQFF.

The chain links TRBV6-5 to TRBJ2-3, with 7 bases fitting TRBD2. The CDR3 spans 15 residues. Looked up from germline, CDR1 is MNHEY and CDR2 is SVGAGI. Trimming at V came to 4 bases and at J to 5 bases, leaving 9 bases not matched to a gene. The CDR3 coding sequence is TGTGCCAGCAGTTCCCGCGGGGGTCTGGTAGATACGCAGTATTTT. This codes for CASSSRGGLVDTQYF.

The chain couples TRBV11-3 to TRBJ1-2; D uncertain. The CDR3 is made up of 13 amino acids. V lost 0 bases to trimming and J lost 5 bases, with 7 bases between them. Germline V gene lookup returns CDR1 SGHNT and CDR2 YENEEA. Here the CDR3 DNA reads TGTGCCAGCAGCTTAGAGGCAGAGTATGGCTACACCTTC. Protein: CASSLEAEYGYTF. The whole variable domain, remainder taken from reference TRBV11-3 and TRBJ1-2, is EAGVVQSPRYKIIEKKQPVAFWCNPISGHNTLYWYLQNLGQGPELLIRYENEEAVDDSQLPKDRFSAERLKGVDSTLKIQPAELGDSAVYLCASSLEAEYGYTFGSGTRLTVV.

The chain combines TRBV7-9 with TRBJ1-1; unclear D gene. Trimming removed 3 bases at V and 2 bases at J, with 13 bases between. Germline V gene data show CDR1 as SEHNR and CDR2 as FQNEAQ (reference sequence). This CDR3 is 15 amino acids long. CDR3 DNA sequence: TGTGCCAGCAGCTTCAGTCCGGGAGAAAACACTGAAGCTTTCTTT. Its protein is CASSFSPGENTEAFF. Supplemented by reference TRBV7-9 and TRBJ1-1, the full variable domain reads DTGVSQNPRHKITKRGQNVTFRCDPISEHNRLYWYRQTLGQGPEFLTYFQNEAQLEKSRLLSDRFSAERPKGSFSTLEIQRTEQGDSAMYLCASSFSPGENTEAFFGQGTRLTVV.

The chain uses TRBV19 and TRBJ2-1; D perhaps matches TRBD2 (6 bases). Germline loops: CDR1 LNHDA, CDR2 SQIVND (reference sequence). The CDR3 has 16 amino acids. Trimming cost V 5 bases and J 5 bases, with 19 bases left between them. The CDR3 DNA is TGTGCCAGTAGTCCCTCCGCGGGCGGGGAAAACAATGAGCAGTTCTTC. Translation gives CASSPSAGGENNEQFF.

This clone has a single count. The chain couples TRBV29-1 to TRBJ2-7; TRBD2 matches 7 bases. J lost 4 bases, V lost 5 bases, and 11 bases had no gene match. Germline lookup yields CDR1 SQVTM and CDR2 ANQGSEA. There are 14 residues in the CDR3. CDR3 amino acids: CSVHVGGGGYEQYF. The CDR3 nucleotides read TGCAGCGTTCATGTTGGGGGGGGAGGGTACGAGCAGTACTTC.

Comments on this clone: In the same sample, other DNA sequences code for this CDR3. This chain connects TRBV4-2 to TRBJ2-3, with D tentatively TRBD1 or TRBD2 (5 bases each). CDR1 and CDR2 from the germline V gene are LGHNA and YNFKEQ. This CDR3 is 15 amino acids long. Trimming pared 0 bases from V and 0 bases from J, leaving 7 bases between. In DNA form, the CDR3 reads TGTGCCAGCAGCCAAGAGGGACCTAGCACAGATACGCAGTATTTT. It is translated as CASSQEGPSTDTQYF.

The rearrangement links TRBV6-6 to TRBJ1-1, with 7 bases aligning to TRBD1. Germline V CDR1 and CDR2: MNHNY, SVGAGI (reference sequence). The V gene end was trimmed by 8 bases and the J gene end by 8 bases; junction bases not matched to a gene: 11. The CDR3 is made up of 13 amino acids. CDR3 region: CASALDRVSEAFF. Written as DNA, the CDR3 is TGTGCCAGCGCATTAGACAGGGTCTCAGAAGCTTTCTTT.

Concerning this clone: Since the CDR3 does not end with the conserved phenylalanine or tryptophan, this likely comes from a read error. It is unclear where the CDR3 begins or ends on the DNA, so no DNA is shown, and the CDR3 is as TCRdb lists it. The rearrangement joins TRBV7-3 to TRBJ2-7. CDR1 is SGHTA, CDR2 FQGTGA, per germline. Inclusive of both ends, the CDR3 amounts to 15 amino acids. CDR3 residues: CASSPPASLMFAPEL.

The chain carries TRBV6-1 and TRBJ2-7; TRBD2 aligns across 10 bases. This CDR3 has 15 residues. Per germline, CDR1 MNHNS and CDR2 SASEGT. CDR3 protein: CGVDGASGSWDEQYF. The DNA of the CDR3 is TGTGGGGTTGATGGGGCTAGCGGGAGTTGGGACGAGCAGTACTTC.

This clone was detected once. The sample has other DNA sequences that encode this CDR3 too. The chain couples TRBV9 to TRBJ2-1, with D hard to call. Germline V gives CDR1 SGDLS, CDR2 YYNGEE. Trimming removed 0 bases from V and 0 bases from J, with 7 bases in between. The CDR3 runs to 15 residues. The CDR3 region is CASSVGSLSYNEQFF. The CDR3 DNA is TGTGCCAGCAGCGTAGGCAGTCTCTCCTACAATGAGCAGTTCTTC. Filled out from reference TRBV9 and TRBJ2-1, the complete variable domain reads DSGVTQTPKHLITATGQRVTLRCSPRSGDLSVYWYQQSLDQGLQFLIQYYNGEERAKGNILERFSAQQFPDLHSELNLSSLELGDSALYFCASSVGSLSYNEQFFGPGTRLTVL.

The chain uses TRBV7-6 and TRBJ2-3; 11 bases agree with TRBD2. Germline-derived CDR1 and CDR2 are SGHVS and FNYEAQ. CDR3 length equals 18 residues. The V and J ends lost 1 base and 1 base, in that order; junction bases with no gene match: 7. The CDR3 sequence: CASSLVLAGAPRTDTQYF. CDR3 nucleotides: TGTGCCAGCAGCTTAGTACTAGCGGGAGCCCCGCGCACAGATACGCAGTATTTT.

This sequence joins TRBV27 and TRBJ2-3; D unclear. V shed 2 bases and J shed 4 bases, with 13 bases lying between them. This CDR3 contains 15 residues. CDR1 is MNHEY, CDR2 SMNVEV, per germline (reference sequence). The CDR3 DNA is TGTGCCAGCAGTTTAGGGGATCAGTCTCCAGATACGCAGTATTTT. This sequence encodes CASSLGDQSPDTQYF.

This clone was observed once. The chain joins TRBV30 to TRBJ1-2, with D uncertain. Germline values: CDR1 GTSNPN, CDR2 SVGIG (reference sequence). CDR3 size: 14 residues. V dropped 3 bases and J dropped 8 bases, with 19 bases sitting between them. CDR3 bases: TGTGCCTGGAGCTCGAATCCCTACTCTGGCGGCTACACCTTC. It yields the protein CAWSSNPYSGGYTF.

A note on this clone: The same CDR3 also results from other DNA sequences found in this sample. V usage is TRBV9 and J usage is TRBJ2-6, with D unclear. This CDR3 contains 14 residues. Germline assignment: CDR1 SGDLS and CDR2 YYNGEE. The germline V and J ends were trimmed by 0 bases and 1 base, with 2 bases remaining between them. CDR3 loop: CASSVGSGANVLTF. CDR3 nucleotides: TGTGCCAGCAGCGTAGGATCTGGGGCCAACGTCCTGACTTTC.

This clone was counted a few times. V is TRBV9 and J is TRBJ2-7; TRBD2 is a possible D gene (6 bases). The CDR3 length is 13 residues. Per the germline V gene, CDR1 is SGDLS and CDR2 is YYNGEE. V was clipped by 3 bases and J by 5 bases, with 12 bases between them. CDR3 nucleotides: TGTGCCAGCAGCGGTGAGGGCGGGAACGAGCAGTACTTC. This codes for CASSGEGGNEQYF.

The genes are TRBV27 and TRBJ2-7, with D maybe TRBD2 (6 bases). Germline V gene data show CDR1 as MNHEY and CDR2 as SMNVEV (reference sequence). The CDR3 has 16 residues. Trimming cost V 6 bases and J 6 bases, with 24 bases left between them. The CDR3 DNA reads TGTGCCAGCAGCCCCGGAGGGCGCGGTAGCTTCTCCGAGCAGTACTTC. Its translation is CASSPGGRGSFSEQYF.

This rearrangement joins TRBV11-2 to TRBJ2-1; 14 bases map to TRBD2. The germline V gene encodes CDR1 SGHAT and CDR2 FQNNGV. The CDR3 runs to 16 residues. J lost 7 bases, V lost 5 bases, and 7 bases had no gene match. The CDR3 protein is CASSTGLAGGHNEQFF. DNA of the CDR3: TGTGCCAGCAGCACCGGACTAGCGGGAGGTCATAATGAGCAGTTCTTC.

The V gene is TRBV9, the J gene TRBJ2-1; 7 nucleotides line up with TRBD2. This CDR3 spans 18 amino acids. Germline V gene sequence: CDR1 SGDLS, CDR2 YYNGEE. J lost 7 bases, V lost 0 bases, and 16 bases had no gene match. The CDR3: CASSVAITWEGLGNEQFF. The CDR3 DNA reads TGTGCCAGCAGCGTAGCTATTACGTGGGAGGGCCTCGGTAATGAGCAGTTCTTC.